The next 22 T cell receptor beta chains were all read from a single sample in a study of blood T cells in healthy people across ages. The use of a sample-barcoded 5' primer and a J-beta primer mix characterized a second PCR of roughly 6 to 11 cycles. TCRdb passed the 5' RACE reads through MiXCR, listing each CDR3 protein once. The repertoire has 590,000 or so distinct CDR3 sequences, approximately 30% of them found once; the top ten carry 15% to 17%. What was sequenced was blood. Receptors originate from a woman of 80 years or more in good health.

About this clonotype itself: This may arise from a read error, as a much more abundant clone is one base away. This chain links TRBV20-1 with TRBJ2-7; 7 bases line up with TRBD2. The CDR3 runs to 14 residues. The ends lost 5 bases at V and 7 bases at J; junction bases unmatched: 14. Germline CDR1 is DFQATT and CDR2 is SNEGSKA (reference sequence). The CDR3 loop reads CSAGALGGVHEQYF. The DNA of the CDR3 is TGCAGTGCTGGAGCCTTGGGAGGGGTACATGAGCAGTACTTC.

There are many counts of this clonotype. The chain joins TRBV7-3 to TRBJ2-3; 8 bases match TRBD2. Germline CDR1 and CDR2: SGHTA and FQGTGA. V shed 3 bases, J shed 3 bases, and the junction held 2 bases outside the gene matches. CDR3 length equals 14 residues. This CDR3 is CASSFTGGTDTQYF. The DNA of the CDR3 is TGTGCCAGCAGCTTTACGGGGGGGACAGATACGCAGTATTTT.

This clonotype was recorded at least ten times. The chain couples TRBV5-1 to TRBJ2-2, with D unclear. Trimming removed 0 bases at V and 1 base at J, with 7 bases between. The CDR3 is made up of 15 amino acids. Per the germline V gene, CDR1 is SGHRS and CDR2 is YFSETQ. CDR3 DNA sequence: TGCGCCAGCAGCTTGGACGGCAGGAACACCGGGGAGCTGTTTTTT. Its protein is CASSLDGRNTGELFF.

Ten or more counts support this clonotype. The V call is TRBV7-2, the J call TRBJ1-2, with 7 bases identical to TRBD1. Germline assignment: CDR1 SGHTA and CDR2 FQGNSA. The length of the CDR3 is 15 residues. V lost 1 base to trimming and J lost 3 bases; unmatched junction nucleotides: 5. The CDR3 region is CASSLGDSYYYGYTF. CDR3 DNA: TGTGCCAGCAGCTTAGGGGACAGTTACTACTATGGCTACACCTTC.

This clonotype occurred many times. The rearrangement uses TRBV29-1 and TRBJ1-5; D is undetermined. Trimming removed 5 bases from V and 0 bases from J, with 8 bases in between. Germline V gene data show CDR1 as SQVTM and CDR2 as ANQGSEA. The CDR3 contains 13 residues. For the CDR3, the DNA is TGCAGCGTTCTGGAAGTTAGCAATCAGCCCCAGCATTTT. Translated: CSVLEVSNQPQHF. Full variable domain (outside the CDR3, taken from reference TRBV29-1 and TRBJ1-5): SAVISQKPSRDICQRGTSLTIQCQVDSQVTMMFWYRQQPGQSLTLIATANQGSEATYESGFVIDKFPISRPNLTFSTLTVSNMSPEDSSIYLCSVLEVSNQPQHFGDGTRLSIL.

On this clonotype: A read error may be the cause here, since a much bigger clone is one base away. The rearrangement joins TRBV12-3 or TRBV12-4 to TRBJ1-4, with TRBD1 as a possible D gene (5 bases). The CDR3 is made up of 16 amino acids. CDR3 sequence: CASSGTLGVANEKRFF. For the CDR3, the DNA is TGTGCCAGCAGTGGGACCTTGGGGGTCGCGAATGAAAAACGGTTTTTT.

The J gene is TRBJ2-3, the V gene TRBV12-5; D is perhaps TRBD1 or TRBD2 (5 bases each). The CDR3 totals 15 residues. CDR1 is LGHNT and CDR2 is FRNRAP in the germline V gene. Trimming took off 4 bases at V and 1 base at J, with 12 bases between the two ends. The CDR3 coding sequence is TGTGCTAGTGGTTCGGGGACGTGGGGCACAGATACGCAGTATTTT. It yields the protein CASGSGTWGTDTQYF.

The rearrangement joins TRBV12-3 or TRBV12-4 to TRBJ2-2; tentative D call: TRBD1 (6 bases). The CDR3 is 15 amino acids. V was clipped by 6 bases and J by 2 bases, with 13 bases between them. The CDR3 here is CASSRDIVNTGELFF. The DNA for the CDR3 is TGTGCCAGCAGCCGGGACATCGTAAACACCGGGGAGCTGTTTTTT.

The chain employs TRBV19 and TRBJ2-1, with D tentatively TRBD2 (6 bases). The CDR3 spans 13 residues. Germline assignment: CDR1 LNHDA and CDR2 SQIVND (reference sequence). V was pared by 6 bases and J by 10 bases, with 16 bases between. In DNA, the CDR3 is TGTGCCAGTAGCGGTACTGGACTAATGGAGCAGTTCTTC. Protein product: CASSGTGLMEQFF. The variable domain in full, with the rest retrieved from reference TRBV19 and TRBJ2-1, is DGGITQSPKYLFRKEGQNVTLSCEQNLNHDAMYWYRQDPGQGLRLIYYSQIVNDFQKGDIAEGYSVSREKKESFPLTVTSAQKNPTAFYLCASSGTGLMEQFFGPGTRLTVL.

This clonotype showed up many times. V usage is TRBV11-2 and J usage is TRBJ2-7, with D tentatively TRBD2 (5 bases). The CDR3 has 15 residues. Germline CDR1 is SGHAT and CDR2 is FQNNGV. Trimming pared 0 bases from V and 0 bases from J, leaving 9 bases between. Written as DNA, the CDR3 is TGTGCCAGCAGCTTAGACCGGGGTAACTCCTACGAGCAGTACTTC. Protein sequence: CASSLDRGNSYEQYF.

To note about this clonotype: Just one base apart from a much larger clone, this may be a read error. The V and J genes are TRBV27 and TRBJ1-4, with D perhaps matching TRBD1 (5 bases). Germline V gene data show CDR1 as MNHEY and CDR2 as SMNVEV (reference sequence). The CDR3 is made up of 15 amino acids. This chain's CDR3 is CAGSFRLGGYEKLFF. CDR3 DNA sequence: TGTGCCGGCAGCTTCCGCCTGGGGGGTTATGAAAAACTGTTTTTT.

This clonotype has just a few counts. The chain combines TRBV2 with TRBJ2-5, with 7 bases aligning to TRBD1. The CDR3 runs 15 residues. With V trimmed by 7 bases and J by 0 bases, 8 bases remained unmatched. Germline V gene sequence: CDR1 SNHLY, CDR2 FYNNEI. CDR3 protein: CASTRDRANQETQYF. The CDR3 region has the DNA TGTGCCAGCACCCGCGACAGGGCGAACCAAGAGACCCAGTACTTC.

The gene calls are TRBV7-9 and TRBJ2-4, with 8 bases fitting TRBD1. The J segment lost 15 bases and the V segment lost 0 bases, leaving 7 bases of the junction unmatched. This CDR3 spans 13 amino acids. The germline gives CDR1 SEHNR, CDR2 FQNEAQ (reference sequence). The CDR3 is CASSLAAGGVTYF. In DNA, the CDR3 is TGTGCCAGCAGCTTAGCGGCAGGGGGCGTTACGTACTTC.

A note on this clonotype: A much larger clone sits a single nucleotide away, making a read error possible. The rearrangement links TRBV25-1 to TRBJ2-7; perhaps TRBD2 as D (5 bases). The tail of the sequence fits TRBJ2-5 better, so the J call may be wrong. Germline CDR1 and CDR2: MGHDK and SYGVNS. The length of the CDR3 is 13 residues. In DNA, the CDR3 is TGTGCCAGCAGTGAATCGGGGAGAGGGACCCAGTACTTC. Protein product: CASSESGRGTQYF.

As to this clonotype: No conserved phenylalanine or tryptophan is present at the end of the CDR3, so a read error is the likely explanation. It is unclear where the CDR3 begins or ends on the DNA, so no DNA is shown, and the CDR3 is as TCRdb lists it. The gene calls are TRBV6-5 and TRBJ2-4; the table assigns TRBD2, which was not confirmed against the DNA. Germline assignment: CDR1 MNHEY and CDR2 SVGAGI. The CDR3 has 14 amino acids, counting both end residues. This CDR3 reads CASSLRPSQKHSVL.

On this clonotype: This may be a read error: a much more frequent sequence differs by one nucleotide. The chain uses TRBV7-8 and TRBJ2-5, with D possibly TRBD1 on 5 matching bases. In germline, CDR1 is SGHVS, CDR2 FQNEAQ. This CDR3 contains 15 residues. CDR3: CASGLFQGELETQYF. CDR3 sequence (DNA): TGTGCCAGCGGCTTATTCCAGGGTGAATTAGAGACCCAGTACTTC.

This clonotype was seen ten or more times. The chain employs TRBV20-1 and TRBJ2-7, with D maybe TRBD2 (5 bases). The V end was cut by 6 bases, the J end by 0 bases, with 18 bases between. The CDR3 is made up of 15 amino acids. CDR1 is DFQATT and CDR2 is SNEGSKA in the germline V gene (reference sequence). For the CDR3, the DNA is TGCAGTGCCGACCCGGGAAGGGCGAACTCCTACGAGCAGTACTTC. Translated: CSADPGRANSYEQYF.

This clonotype was observed a few times. A clone one base away is much larger, so this may be a read error. The V gene is TRBV6-1, the J gene TRBJ2-4, with D possibly being TRBD2 (5 bases). The J call is doubtful: the DNA matches TRBJ2-5 better. This CDR3 contains 15 residues. In germline, CDR1 is MNHNS, CDR2 SASEGT. The CDR3: CASSEASLAEETQYF. CDR3 DNA sequence: TGTGCCAGCAGTGAAGCATCGCTAGCAGAAGAGACCCAGTACTTC.

Many counts were recorded for this clonotype. The rearrangement uses TRBV12-3 or TRBV12-4 and TRBJ2-3; 9 bases match TRBD1. The CDR3 runs to 16 residues. After removal of 2 bases from V and 4 bases from J, the junction contained 7 bases not matched to a gene. The DNA of the CDR3 is TGTGCCAGCAGTTTATCAGACAGGGGGGAGTCAGATACGCAGTATTTT. Protein: CASSLSDRGESDTQYF.

Of note for this clonotype: A read error is possible here, since a much larger clone lies one base away. Likely a read error: the CDR3 ends without its conserved phenylalanine or tryptophan. CDR3 amino acids: CASSVSGTDNQPQHC. CDR3 bases: TGTGCCAGTAGTGTTTCCGGGACAGATAATCAGCCCCAGCATTGT. The chain couples TRBV19 to TRBJ1-5; TRBD1 agrees at 7 bases. The CDR3 length is 15 residues. V was pared by 5 bases and J by 4 bases, with 8 bases of the junction left unmatched. Germline CDR1 and CDR2: LNHDA and SQIVND (reference sequence).

This clonotype was recorded at least ten times. This CDR3 is CASHLKPGNGYTF. DNA for the CDR3: TGCGCCAGCCATCTGAAACCAGGGAATGGCTACACCTTC. The chain is built from TRBV5-1 and TRBJ1-2; tentative D call: TRBD1 (5 bases). The CDR3 runs 13 residues. V lost 7 bases and J 6 bases, leaving 16 bases between the germline ends. Germline CDR1 SGHRS, CDR2 YFSETQ.

Concerning this clonotype: This may come from a read error, since a much larger clone is one base off. This chain connects TRBV5-5 to TRBJ2-7, with 8 bases aligning to TRBD1. The junction had 13 bases not matched to a gene; V was cut back by 4 bases and J by 7 bases. The CDR3 runs to 15 residues. Per germline, CDR1 SGHKS and CDR2 YYEKEE (reference sequence). CDR3: CASSQVGQGGNEQYF. In nucleotides, the CDR3 is TGTGCCAGCAGCCAAGTAGGACAGGGCGGGAATGAGCAGTACTTC.